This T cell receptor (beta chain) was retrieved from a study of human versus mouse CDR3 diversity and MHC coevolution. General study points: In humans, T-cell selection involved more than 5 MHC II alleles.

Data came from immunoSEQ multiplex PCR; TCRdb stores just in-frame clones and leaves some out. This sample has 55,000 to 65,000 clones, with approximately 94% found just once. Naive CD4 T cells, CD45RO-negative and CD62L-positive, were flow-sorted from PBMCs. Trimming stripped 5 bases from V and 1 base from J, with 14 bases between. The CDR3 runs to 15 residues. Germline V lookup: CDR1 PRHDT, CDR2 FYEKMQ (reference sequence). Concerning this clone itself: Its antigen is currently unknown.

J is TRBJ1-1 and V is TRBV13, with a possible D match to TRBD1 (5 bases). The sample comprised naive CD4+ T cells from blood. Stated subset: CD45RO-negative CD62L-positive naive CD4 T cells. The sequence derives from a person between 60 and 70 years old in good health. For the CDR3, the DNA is TGTGCCAGCAGCCCGACGAGGAGGGGGAACACTGAAGCTTTCTTT. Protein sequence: CASSPTRRGNTEAFF.